The clone carrying this TCR beta chain showed up just a few times. It was with unique molecular identifiers that the TCRbeta library was prepared. TCRdb processed the PCR reads anew with MiXCR; each CDR3 protein has one entry. Found here are around 380,000 distinct CDR3 sequences, roughly 10% of them singletons; the top ten hold over 4.5%. The sample belongs to a study of T-cell reconstitution after alpha-beta-depleted transplantation in children. The length of the CDR3 is 16 residues. Germline-derived CDR1 and CDR2 are SGHRS and YFSETQ. J was trimmed by 3 bases and V by 0 bases; bases with no gene match: 7.

This TCR derives from a human donor who donated a stem cell graft to a child with acute myeloid leukemia. The sample here was PBMCs from the stem cell graft donor, taken from the stem cell graft. This sequence joins TRBV5-1 and TRBJ1-1, with TRBD1 matching 8 bases. The CDR3 bases are TGCGCCAGCAGCTTGGGTTTCCAGGGGGCAGACACTGAAGCTTTCTTT. This translates into CASSLGFQGADTEAFF.